A single sample is the source of the 28 T cell receptor beta chains below, sequenced in a study of shared clonotypes between healthy human individuals. Sequencing was performed with immunoSEQ multiplex PCR; in TCRdb, only in-frame clones are kept and a portion is missing. The sample contains about 2 million clones, over 85% of which appear only once. Naive CD8 isolation took CD45RO-negative cells positively selected for CCR7 and excluded terminally differentiated effector memory CD45RA+ cells. The specimen was naive CD8+ T cells sorted from blood. The receptor source for this set is a man aged 18 to 35 in good health.

Here the CDR3 reads CASSEEGQGIYNEQFF. The CDR3 nucleotides read TGCGCCAGCAGTGAGGAGGGACAGGGAATTTACAATGAGCAGTTCTTC. The V and J genes are TRBV10-1 and TRBJ2-1, with 9 bases that match TRBD1. V lost 2 bases, J lost 4 bases, and 6 bases stayed unmatched. This CDR3 spans 16 amino acids. CDR1 and CDR2 from the germline V gene are WNHNN and SYGVQD (reference sequence).

This clone was picked up one time. The identical CDR3 is also encoded by other nucleotide sequences in the sample. The chain uses TRBV27 and TRBJ1-4, with TRBD1 matching 8 bases. Trimming took 4 bases from V and 2 from J; bases not matched to a gene: 0. CDR1 and CDR2 (germline): MNHEY, SMNVEV (reference sequence). The CDR3 has 14 amino acids. The CDR3 region has the DNA TGTGCCAGCAGTTGGACAGGGACTAATGAAAAACTGTTTTTT. Its translation: CASSWTGTNEKLFF.

The chain joins TRBV7-9 to TRBJ1-1; D might be TRBD1 (6 bases). The germline V gene encodes CDR1 SEHNR and CDR2 FQNEAQ (reference sequence). V gave up 5 bases and J gave up 3 bases, with 16 bases separating them. The CDR3 is 15 residues long. The CDR3 loop is CASSQGQGRDTEAFF. DNA for the CDR3: TGTGCCAGCAGCCAAGGCCAGGGGAGGGACACTGAAGCTTTCTTT.

CDR3 sequence reads: CASSSGGSSGRNGYEQYF. DNA for the CDR3: TGTGCCAGCAGCTCGGGTGGTAGTAGCGGGAGGAACGGTTACGAGCAGTACTTC. This chain joins TRBV7-8 and TRBJ2-7, with TRBD2 identical over 10 bases. Germline V lookup: CDR1 SGHVS, CDR2 FQNEAQ. Germline trimming cut 4 bases from V and 4 bases from J; bases unmatched to any gene: 16. The CDR3 is 18 amino acids. Together with reference TRBV7-8 and TRBJ2-7, the CDR3 gives the full variable domain: GAGVSQSPRYKVAKRGQDVALRCDPISGHVSLFWYQQALGQGPEFLTYFQNEAQLDKSGLPSDRFFAERPEGSVSTLKIQRTQQEDSAVYLCASSSGGSSGRNGYEQYFGPGTRLTVT.

Worth noting for this clone: The sample contains more than one DNA sequence encoding this CDR3. The V call is TRBV6-5, the J call TRBJ1-6; D is ambiguous. CDR3 length equals 13 residues. V gave up 2 bases and J gave up 7 bases, with 6 bases separating them. Germline values: CDR1 MNHEY, CDR2 SVGAGI. CDR3: CASSYGENSPLHF. DNA of the CDR3: TGTGCCAGCAGTTACGGTGAGAATTCACCCCTCCACTTT.

V and J are TRBV5-1 and TRBJ1-5; D is perhaps TRBD1 (6 bases). Germline V gives CDR1 SGHRS, CDR2 YFSETQ. V was clipped by 4 bases and J by 7 bases, with 12 bases between them. This CDR3 is built from 13 residues. The CDR3: CASSTEGDQPQHF. CDR3 DNA sequence: TGCGCCAGCAGCACGGAGGGGGACCAGCCCCAGCATTTT.

The chain employs TRBV4-1 and TRBJ2-5, with TRBD1 matching 7 bases. V was clipped by 4 bases and J by 5 bases; unmatched bases: 10. In germline, CDR1 is MGHRA, CDR2 YSYEKL. The CDR3 has 15 amino acids. The CDR3 bases are TGCGCCAGCAGCCCCCAAGGGGGCAGAGGGGAGACCCAGTACTTC. It codes for CASSPQGGRGETQYF.

V is TRBV11-2 and J is TRBJ2-5; no clear D gene. From germline, CDR1 is SGHAT and CDR2 FQNNGV. V lost 2 bases and J lost 6, with 4 bases in between. This CDR3 is built from 11 residues. The CDR3 protein is CASSLKQTQYF. Written as DNA, the CDR3 is TGTGCCAGCAGCTTAAAGCAGACCCAGTACTTC.

As regards this clone: At the DNA level, this CDR3 is encoded by other sequences in the same sample as well. This rearrangement joins TRBV6-5 to TRBJ2-2; D unresolved. CDR1 and CDR2 (germline): MNHEY, SVGAGI. The CDR3 has 14 residues. Trimming left V 2 bases short and J 3 bases short, with 7 bases between. In DNA, the CDR3 is TGTGCCAGCAGTTACGGGCTAGACACCGGGGAGCTGTTTTTT. It specifies CASSYGLDTGELFF.

The rearrangement links TRBV28 to TRBJ2-3; the D is unclear. The CDR3 contains 15 residues. V was trimmed by 3 bases and J by 1 base, leaving 11 bases between them. Germline V CDR1 and CDR2: MDHEN, SYDVKM. CDR3 sequence: CASSFGADRTDTQYF. The CDR3 nucleotides are TGTGCCAGCAGTTTTGGAGCAGATCGCACAGATACGCAGTATTTT.

The CDR3 here is CASSVGDGGIYGYTF. The DNA for the CDR3 is TGTGCCAGCAGCGTAGGGGACGGTGGGATTTATGGCTACACCTTC. The genes are TRBV9 and TRBJ1-2, with D possibly TRBD1 on 5 matching bases. The germline V gene has CDR1 SGDLS and CDR2 YYNGEE. Trimming cost V 0 bases and J 5 bases, with 14 bases left between them. The CDR3 covers 15 residues.

The V and J genes are TRBV19 and TRBJ1-5; possible D gene TRBD1, 6 bases. This CDR3 comprises 14 residues. Deletions cut 5 bases from V and 3 bases from J, with 11 bases between. Germline CDR1 reads LNHDA; CDR2 reads SQIVND (reference sequence). CDR3 loop: CASSSRDNNQPQHF. The DNA of the CDR3 is TGTGCCAGTAGTTCCCGGGACAACAATCAGCCCCAGCATTTT. Together with reference TRBV19 and TRBJ1-5, the CDR3 gives the full variable domain: DGGITQSPKYLFRKEGQNVTLSCEQNLNHDAMYWYRQDPGQGLRLIYYSQIVNDFQKGDIAEGYSVSREKKESFPLTVTSAQKNPTAFYLCASSSRDNNQPQHFGDGTRLSIL.

The CDR3 bases are TGCGCCAGCAAAGCGAGCTCCTATAATTCACCCCTCCACTTT. Translated, it gives CASKASSYNSPLHF. This chain uses TRBV10-1 with TRBJ1-6; D remains ambiguous. The CDR3 has 14 residues. Germline V gene sequence: CDR1 WNHNN, CDR2 SYGVQD (reference sequence). The germline V and J ends were trimmed by 7 bases and 0 bases, with 7 bases remaining between them.

This chain uses TRBV6-5 with TRBJ2-1, with D perhaps TRBD1 or TRBD2 (5 bases each). The CDR3 is made up of 15 amino acids. Trimming shortened V by 0 bases and J by 4 bases, and 10 bases separated the two germline ends. The germline V gene encodes CDR1 MNHEY and CDR2 SVGAGI. CDR3 sequence: CASSYSGTNYNEQFF. The DNA for the CDR3 is TGTGCCAGCAGTTACTCCGGGACCAATTACAATGAGCAGTTCTTC.

J is TRBJ1-5 and V is TRBV10-2; D gene ambiguous. The CDR3 runs 15 residues. CDR1 WSHSY and CDR2 SAAADI come from the germline V gene. V lost 3 bases, J lost 6 bases, and 15 bases lay in between. CDR3 residues: CASSEKRMERQPQHF. CDR3 DNA sequence: TGCGCCAGCAGTGAAAAGAGGATGGAACGTCAGCCCCAGCATTTT.

The chain couples TRBV5-6 to TRBJ1-2; D may be TRBD1 (6 bases). Germline V gene lookup returns CDR1 SGHDT and CDR2 YYEEEE. This CDR3 region has 13 residues. The ends were cut back, 0 bases at V and 7 bases at J, with 10 bases in the middle. This CDR3 reads CASSLGTDVGYTF. CDR3 DNA sequence: TGTGCCAGCAGCTTGGGGACAGATGTTGGCTACACCTTC. Full variable domain (rest looked up from reference TRBV5-6 and TRBJ1-2): DAGVTQSPTHLIKTRGQQVTLRCSPKSGHDTVSWYQQALGQGPQFIFQYYEEEERQRGNFPDRFSGHQFPNYSSELNVNALLLGDSALYLCASSLGTDVGYTFGSGTRLTVV.

This sequence joins TRBV28 and TRBJ2-2; D is uncertain. The CDR3 is 16 residues long. Per the germline V gene, CDR1 is MDHEN and CDR2 is SYDVKM. V lost 3 bases, J lost 2 bases, and 13 bases lay in between. The CDR3 sequence is CASSLVLESNTGELFF. DNA of the CDR3: TGTGCCAGCAGTTTGGTTCTTGAGTCAAACACCGGGGAGCTGTTTTTT.

The count of this clone is one. The chain combines TRBV10-3 with TRBJ1-4, with a tentative D call TRBD1 (5 bases). Trimming took off 3 bases at V and 5 bases at J, with 16 bases between the two ends. From germline, CDR1 is ENHRY and CDR2 SYGVKD. This CDR3 has 16 amino acids. As DNA, the CDR3 is TGTGCCATCAGTGAAGGGACCGGAGCAGAGAATGAAAAACTGTTTTTT. Its translation: CAISEGTGAENEKLFF.

J is TRBJ1-1 and V is TRBV14, with a weak D call TRBD1 (5 bases). The germline V gene encodes CDR1 SGHDN and CDR2 FVKESK. Trimming removed 0 bases from V and 4 bases from J, with 15 bases in between. The CDR3 consists of 16 residues. The CDR3 DNA is TGTGCCAGCAGCCAAGATACCGACAGTTACATCACTGAAGCTTTCTTT. This encodes CASSQDTDSYITEAFF.

Notes on this clone: The same CDR3 is also encoded by other DNA sequences in this sample. The CDR3 loop reads CASSEFTEAFF. The CDR3 DNA follows: TGTGCCAGCAGTGAATTCACTGAAGCTTTCTTT. The chain recombines TRBV2 with TRBJ1-1; D unresolved. There are 11 residues in the CDR3. V shed 2 bases and J shed 4 bases, with 2 bases lying between them. In germline, CDR1 is SNHLY, CDR2 FYNNEI.

The chain uses TRBV29-1 and TRBJ2-1; 7 nucleotides line up with TRBD2. The CDR3 has 14 residues. The V and J ends lost 5 bases and 3 bases, in that order; junction bases with no gene match: 7. Germline assignment: CDR1 SQVTM and CDR2 ANQGSEA. CDR3 residues: CSVSRPGGYNEQFF. DNA for the CDR3: TGCAGCGTTTCTAGGCCGGGAGGCTACAATGAGCAGTTCTTC.

Points on this clone: The sample has other DNA sequences that encode this CDR3 too. V is TRBV28 and J is TRBJ1-3; maybe TRBD1 (5 bases). This CDR3 region has 14 residues. CDR1 is MDHEN and CDR2 is SYDVKM in the germline V gene. The ends were cut back, 3 bases at V and 2 bases at J, with 8 bases in the middle. The CDR3 spells CASSFQGTGNTIYF. DNA for the CDR3: TGTGCCAGCAGTTTCCAGGGAACTGGAAACACCATATATTTT.

The chain links TRBV7-9 to TRBJ1-1; TRBD1 matches at 10 bases. Germline V gene sequence: CDR1 SEHNR, CDR2 FQNEAQ (reference sequence). The CDR3 extends over 14 amino acids. Trimming at V came to 4 bases and at J to 5 bases, leaving 4 bases not matched to a gene. Here the CDR3 DNA reads TGTGCCAGCAGCTGGGGACAGGGGAGTACTGAAGCTTTCTTT. It translates to CASSWGQGSTEAFF. The complete variable domain, with remaining parts taken from reference TRBV7-9 and TRBJ1-1, reads DTGVSQNPRHKITKRGQNVTFRCDPISEHNRLYWYRQTLGQGPEFLTYFQNEAQLEKSRLLSDRFSAERPKGSFSTLEIQRTEQGDSAMYLCASSWGQGSTEAFFGQGTRLTVV.

The rearrangement joins TRBV4-1 to TRBJ2-7, with 7 nucleotides matching TRBD1. The V gene end was trimmed by 5 bases and the J gene end by 2 bases; junction bases not matched to a gene: 6. Looked up from germline, CDR1 is MGHRA and CDR2 is YSYEKL. This CDR3 has 14 amino acids. CDR3 coding DNA: TGCGCCAGCAGCTCCCAGACAGGGCCCTACGAGCAGTACTTC. Amino acids: CASSSQTGPYEQYF.

This chain uses TRBV6-5 with TRBJ2-3; weak D call: TRBD2 (5 bases). Germline assignment: CDR1 MNHEY and CDR2 SVGAGI. V was clipped by 0 bases and J by 2 bases, with 12 bases between them. This CDR3 is 16 amino acids long. For the CDR3, the DNA is TGTGCCAGCAGTTACTCGATCGGGGAGCACACAGATACGCAGTATTTT. Protein sequence: CASSYSIGEHTDTQYF.

This chain joins TRBV11-2 and TRBJ2-7, with 11 bases fitting TRBD2. The germline V gene encodes CDR1 SGHAT and CDR2 FQNNGV. Trimming removed 0 bases from V and 5 bases from J; junction bases left unmatched: 6. The CDR3 runs to 16 residues. The DNA of the CDR3 is TGTGCCAGCAGCTTAGATTGGACTAGCGGGTACAACGAGCAGTACTTC. It encodes CASSLDWTSGYNEQYF. Full variable domain (outside the CDR3, taken from reference TRBV11-2 and TRBJ2-7): EAGVAQSPRYKIIEKRQSVAFWCNPISGHATLYWYQQILGQGPKLLIQFQNNGVVDDSQLPKDRFSAERLKGVDSTLKIQPAKLEDSAVYLCASSLDWTSGYNEQYFGPGTRLTVT.

Turning to this clone: Other DNA sequences in this specimen translate into the identical CDR3. The V and J genes are TRBV30 and TRBJ1-4; possibly TRBD1 for D (5 bases). Germline V gives CDR1 GTSNPN, CDR2 SVGIG (reference sequence). Trimming took 0 bases from V and 8 from J, leaving 10 bases between them. This CDR3 spans 13 amino acids. The CDR3 sequence: CAWSVYGGEKLFF. In DNA, the CDR3 is TGTGCCTGGAGTGTATACGGGGGGGAAAAACTGTTTTTT. Full variable domain (remainder filled in from reference TRBV30 and TRBJ1-4): SQTIHQWPATLVQPVGSPLSLECTVEGTSNPNLYWYRQAAGRGLQLLFYSVGIGQISSEVPQNLSASRPQDRQFILSSKKLLLSDSGFYLCAWSVYGGEKLFFGSGTQLSVL.

The genes are TRBV7-9 and TRBJ2-7, with D tentatively TRBD1 or TRBD2 (6 bases each). Between the trimmed V and J ends, which lost 0 bases and 4 bases, there was a span of 19 bases. The CDR3 length is 17 residues. Germline V gene sequence: CDR1 SEHNR, CDR2 FQNEAQ (reference sequence). DNA of the CDR3: TGTGCCAGCAGCTTAGCGGAGGGGGGTCGGGGATCTTACGAGCAGTACTTC. This translates into CASSLAEGGRGSYEQYF.